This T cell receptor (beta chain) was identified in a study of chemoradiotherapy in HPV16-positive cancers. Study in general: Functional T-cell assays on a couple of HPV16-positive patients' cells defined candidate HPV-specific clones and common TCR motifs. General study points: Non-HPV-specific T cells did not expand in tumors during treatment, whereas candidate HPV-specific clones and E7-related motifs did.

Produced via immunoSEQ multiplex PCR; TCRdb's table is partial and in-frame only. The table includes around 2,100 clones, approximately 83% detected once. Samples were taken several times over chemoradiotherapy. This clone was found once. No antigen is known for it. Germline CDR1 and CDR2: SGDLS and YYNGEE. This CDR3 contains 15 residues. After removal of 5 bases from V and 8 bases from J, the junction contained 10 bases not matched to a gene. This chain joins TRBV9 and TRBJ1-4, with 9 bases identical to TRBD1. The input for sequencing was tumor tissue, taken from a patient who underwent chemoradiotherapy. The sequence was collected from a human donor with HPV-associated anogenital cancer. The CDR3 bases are TGTGCCAGCAGTTCTACAGGGGGCATGGGGGAAAAACTGTTTTTT. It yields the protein CASSSTGGMGEKLFF.